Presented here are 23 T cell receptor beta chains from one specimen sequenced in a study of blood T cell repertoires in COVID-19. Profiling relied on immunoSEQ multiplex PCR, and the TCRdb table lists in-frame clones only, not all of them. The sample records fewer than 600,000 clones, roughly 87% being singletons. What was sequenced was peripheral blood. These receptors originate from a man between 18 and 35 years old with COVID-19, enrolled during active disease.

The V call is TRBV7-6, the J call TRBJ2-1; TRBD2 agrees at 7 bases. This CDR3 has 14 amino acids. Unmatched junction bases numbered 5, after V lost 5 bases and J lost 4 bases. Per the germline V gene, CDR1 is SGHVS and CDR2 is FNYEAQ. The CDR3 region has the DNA TGTGCCAGCAGCGGTGGGGGAGGGTACAATGAGCAGTTCTTC. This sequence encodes CASSGGGGYNEQFF.

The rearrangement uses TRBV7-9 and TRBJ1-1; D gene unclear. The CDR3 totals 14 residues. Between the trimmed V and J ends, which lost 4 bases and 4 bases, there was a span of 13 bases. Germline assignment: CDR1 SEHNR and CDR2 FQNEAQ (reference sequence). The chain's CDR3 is CASSSVGVGTEAFF. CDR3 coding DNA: TGTGCCAGCAGCTCCGTCGGGGTGGGCACTGAAGCTTTCTTT.

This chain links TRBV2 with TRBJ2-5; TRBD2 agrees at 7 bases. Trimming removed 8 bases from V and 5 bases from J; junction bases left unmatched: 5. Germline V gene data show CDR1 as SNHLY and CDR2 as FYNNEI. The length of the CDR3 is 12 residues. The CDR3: CASRGVGETQYF. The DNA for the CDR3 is TGTGCCAGCCGGGGGGTGGGCGAGACCCAGTACTTC.

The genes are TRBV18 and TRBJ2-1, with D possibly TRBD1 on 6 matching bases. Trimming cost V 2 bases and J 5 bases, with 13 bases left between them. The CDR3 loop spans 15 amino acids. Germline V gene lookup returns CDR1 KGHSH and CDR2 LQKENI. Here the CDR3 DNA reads TGTGCCAGCTCACCAGAGACCGGGACAAACAATGAGCAGTTCTTC. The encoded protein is CASSPETGTNNEQFF.

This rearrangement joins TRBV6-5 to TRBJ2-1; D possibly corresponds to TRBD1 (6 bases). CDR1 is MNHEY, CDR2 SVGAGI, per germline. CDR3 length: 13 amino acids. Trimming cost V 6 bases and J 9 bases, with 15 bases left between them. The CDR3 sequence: CASRAVGAGEQFF. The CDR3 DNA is TGTGCCAGCAGGGCAGTGGGGGCGGGTGAGCAGTTCTTC.

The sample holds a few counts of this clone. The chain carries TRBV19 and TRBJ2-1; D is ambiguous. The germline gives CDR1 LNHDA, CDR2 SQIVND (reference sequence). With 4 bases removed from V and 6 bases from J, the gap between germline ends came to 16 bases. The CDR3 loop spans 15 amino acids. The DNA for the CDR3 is TGTGCCAGTAGTAGTACTATCTCTAGACTCAATGAGCAGTTCTTC. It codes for CASSSTISRLNEQFF.

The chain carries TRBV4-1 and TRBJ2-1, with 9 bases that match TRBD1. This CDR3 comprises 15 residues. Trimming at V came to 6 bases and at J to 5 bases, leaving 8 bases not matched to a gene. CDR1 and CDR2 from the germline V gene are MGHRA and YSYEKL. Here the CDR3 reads CASRTGQGLDNEQFF. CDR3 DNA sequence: TGCGCCAGCAGAACGGGACAGGGTTTAGACAATGAGCAGTTCTTC.

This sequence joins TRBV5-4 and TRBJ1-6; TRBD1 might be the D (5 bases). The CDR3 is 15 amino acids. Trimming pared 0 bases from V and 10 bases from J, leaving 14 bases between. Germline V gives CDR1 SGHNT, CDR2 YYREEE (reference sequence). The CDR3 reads CASSLGSRVASPLHF. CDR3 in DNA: TGTGCCAGCAGCTTGGGTTCCAGGGTGGCCTCACCCCTCCACTTT. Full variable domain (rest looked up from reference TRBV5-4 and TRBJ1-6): ETGVTQSPTHLIKTRGQQVTLRCSSQSGHNTVSWYQQALGQGPQFIFQYYREEENGRGNFPPRFSGLQFPNYSSELNVNALELDDSALYLCASSLGSRVASPLHFGNGTRLTVT.

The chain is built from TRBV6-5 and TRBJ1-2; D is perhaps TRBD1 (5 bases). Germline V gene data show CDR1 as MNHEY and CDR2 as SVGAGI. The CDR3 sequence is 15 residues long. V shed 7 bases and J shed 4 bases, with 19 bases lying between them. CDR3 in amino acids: CASTPTESVFYGYTF. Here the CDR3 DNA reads TGTGCCAGCACTCCGACAGAATCCGTTTTCTATGGCTACACCTTC.

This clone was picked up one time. In DNA form, the CDR3 reads TGTGCCAGCAGCCATTCCAGCGGGGGGACGGGCACAGATACGCAGTATTTT. Translating it yields CASSHSSGGTGTDTQYF. The chain joins TRBV4-2 to TRBJ2-3; 9 bases align to TRBD2. The germline V gene encodes CDR1 LGHNA and CDR2 YNFKEQ. The CDR3 loop spans 17 amino acids. After removal of 3 bases from V and 1 base from J, the junction contained 8 bases not matched to a gene.

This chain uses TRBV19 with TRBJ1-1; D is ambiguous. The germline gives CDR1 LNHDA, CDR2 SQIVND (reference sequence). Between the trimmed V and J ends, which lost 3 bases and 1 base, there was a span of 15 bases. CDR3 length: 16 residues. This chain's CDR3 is CASSIPLAGSNTEAFF. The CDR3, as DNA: TGTGCCAGTAGTATTCCCCTGGCAGGATCGAACACTGAAGCTTTCTTT.

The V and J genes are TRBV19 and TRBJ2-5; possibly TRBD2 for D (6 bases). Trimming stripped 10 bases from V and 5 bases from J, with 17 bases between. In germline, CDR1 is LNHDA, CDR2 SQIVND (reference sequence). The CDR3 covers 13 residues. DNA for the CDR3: TGTGCCACTGGGACTGGGCGAGGGGAGACCCAGTACTTC. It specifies CATGTGRGETQYF.

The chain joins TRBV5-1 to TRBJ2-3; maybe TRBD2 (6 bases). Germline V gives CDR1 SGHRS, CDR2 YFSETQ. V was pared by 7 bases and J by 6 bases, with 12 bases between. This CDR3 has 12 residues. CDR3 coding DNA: TGCGCCAGCGGGCCCGGAGGGGATACGCAGTATTTT. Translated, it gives CASGPGGDTQYF.

The CDR3 region has the DNA TGTGCCAGCAGCTTGTTGCTGAGAGACATTCAGTACTTC. This translates into CASSLLLRDIQYF. The chain couples TRBV5-5 to TRBJ2-4; unclear D gene. The germline V gene has CDR1 SGHKS and CDR2 YYEKEE (reference sequence). The CDR3 is 13 residues long. Trimming stripped 1 base from V and 8 bases from J, with 10 bases between.

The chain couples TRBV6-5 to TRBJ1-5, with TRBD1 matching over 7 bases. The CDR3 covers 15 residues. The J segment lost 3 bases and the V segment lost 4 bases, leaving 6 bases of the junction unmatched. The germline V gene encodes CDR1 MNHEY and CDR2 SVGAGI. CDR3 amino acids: CASSSETGHNQPQHF. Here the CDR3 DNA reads TGTGCCAGCAGTTCTGAGACAGGGCACAATCAGCCCCAGCATTTT.

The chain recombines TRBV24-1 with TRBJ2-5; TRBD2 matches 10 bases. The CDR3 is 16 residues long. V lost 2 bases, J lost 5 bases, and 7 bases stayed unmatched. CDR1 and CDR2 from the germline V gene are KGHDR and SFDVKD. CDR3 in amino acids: CATSDSSGRAGETQYF. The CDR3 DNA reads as TGTGCCACCAGTGATTCGAGCGGGAGGGCCGGGGAGACCCAGTACTTC.

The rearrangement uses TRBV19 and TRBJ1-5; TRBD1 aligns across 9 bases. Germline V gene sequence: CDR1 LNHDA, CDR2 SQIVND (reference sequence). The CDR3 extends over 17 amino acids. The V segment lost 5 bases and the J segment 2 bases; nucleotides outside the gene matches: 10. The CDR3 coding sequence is TGTGCCAGTAGTGTCGACAGGGGGAAAGGAGGCAATCAGCCCCAGCATTTT. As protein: CASSVDRGKGGNQPQHF.

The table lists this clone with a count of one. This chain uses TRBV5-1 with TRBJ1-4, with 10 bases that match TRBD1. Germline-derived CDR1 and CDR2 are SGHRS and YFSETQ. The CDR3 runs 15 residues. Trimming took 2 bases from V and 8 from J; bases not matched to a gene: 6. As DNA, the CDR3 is TGCGCCAGCAGCTTAAGGACAGGGGGTTTCGAAAAACTGTTTTTT. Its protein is CASSLRTGGFEKLFF.

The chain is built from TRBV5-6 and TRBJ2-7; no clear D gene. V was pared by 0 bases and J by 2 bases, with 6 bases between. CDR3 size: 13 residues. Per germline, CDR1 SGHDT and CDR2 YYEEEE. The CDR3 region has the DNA TGTGCCAGCAGCTTGGCACAGACCTACGAGCAGTACTTC. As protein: CASSLAQTYEQYF.

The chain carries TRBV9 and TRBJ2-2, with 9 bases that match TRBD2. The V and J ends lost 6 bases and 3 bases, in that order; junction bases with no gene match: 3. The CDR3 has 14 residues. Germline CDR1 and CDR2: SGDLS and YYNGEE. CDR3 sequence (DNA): TGTGCCAGCACTCTAGCGGGACACACCGGGGAGCTGTTTTTT. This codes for CASTLAGHTGELFF.

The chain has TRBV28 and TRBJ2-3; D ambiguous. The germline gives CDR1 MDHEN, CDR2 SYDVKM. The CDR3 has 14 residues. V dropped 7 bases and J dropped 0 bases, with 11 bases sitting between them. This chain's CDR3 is CASTTQFSTDTQYF. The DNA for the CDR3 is TGTGCCAGCACCACGCAGTTTAGCACAGATACGCAGTATTTT.

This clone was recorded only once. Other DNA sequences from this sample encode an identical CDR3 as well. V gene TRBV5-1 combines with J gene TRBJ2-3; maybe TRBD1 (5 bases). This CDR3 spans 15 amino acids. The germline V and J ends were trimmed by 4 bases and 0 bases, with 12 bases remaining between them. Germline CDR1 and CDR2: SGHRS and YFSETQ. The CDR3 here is CASSLTGLSTDTQYF. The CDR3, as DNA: TGCGCCAGCAGCCTAACAGGCCTTAGCACAGATACGCAGTATTTT.

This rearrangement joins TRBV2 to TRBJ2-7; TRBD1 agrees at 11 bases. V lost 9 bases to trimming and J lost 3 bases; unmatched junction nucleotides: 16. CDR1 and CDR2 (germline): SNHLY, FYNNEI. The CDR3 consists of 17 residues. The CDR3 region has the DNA TGTGCCAGTCTATTAAAGCCGGCGGGGACAGGGGGCTACGAGCAGTACTTC. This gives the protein CASLLKPAGTGGYEQYF.